This is a list of T cell receptor beta chains from one sample in a study of Graves' ophthalmopathy and Graves' hyperthyroidism. A single record per CDR3 protein comes from TCRdb applying MiXCR to the multiplex PCR reads. This table holds about 180,000 distinct CDR3 sequences, approximately 40% found once. The sample consisted of peripheral blood. These receptors came from a woman between 40 and 55 years old with Graves' ophthalmopathy. Both conserved end residues are part of each CDR3. D genes are given only for firm matches. Some rows mark clone size as missing; the rest say once, few, many or name a class of expanded clone.

size	D	V	J	CDR3	DNA
NA	NA	TRBV6-1	TRBJ1-5	CASIGGESNQPQHF	TGTGCCAGCATCGGTGGAGAGAGCAATCAGCCCCAGCATTTT
many	TRBD1	TRBV11-2	TRBJ1-6	CASSSQTGANSPLHF	TGTGCCAGCAGCTCGCAGACAGGGGCTAATTCACCCCTCCACTTT
many	NA	TRBV28	TRBJ1-5	CASRPHREGQPQHF	TGTGCCAGCAGACCACACAGGGAGGGGCAGCCCCAGCATTTT
NA	NA	TRBV14	TRBJ1-1	CASSQERLSGTEAFF	TGTGCCAGCAGCCAAGAAAGGCTAAGTGGGACTGAAGCTTTCTTT
many	TRBD1	TRBV28	TRBJ2-7	CASIKQGVWYEQYF	TGTGCCAGCATCAAACAGGGGGTTTGGTACGAGCAGTACTTC
once	NA	TRBV11-1	TRBJ1-1	CASSPPGQDEHTEAFF	TGTGCCAGCAGCCCCCCGGGGCAGGACGAACACACTGAAGCTTTCTTT
NA	NA	TRBV28	TRBJ1-2	CASTLKGGYGYTF	TGTGCCAGCACCCTAAAGGGGGGCTATGGCTACACCTTC
NA	NA	TRBV12-3/TRBV12-4	TRBJ1-5	CASRGLPGQPQHF	TGTGCCAGCAGGGGACTCCCAGGTCAGCCCCAGCATTTT
NA	NA	TRBV28	TRBJ1-1	CASSEHLNTEAFF	TGTGCCAGCAGCGAGCACCTGAACACTGAAGCTTTCTTT
many	NA	TRBV5-1	TRBJ1-2	CASSLEGPEGGYTF	TGCGCCAGCAGCTTGGAAGGGCCGGAAGGTGGCTACACCTTC
many	NA	TRBV6-5	TRBJ1-5	CASSSVQGNQPQHF	TGTGCCAGCAGTTCGGTACAAGGCAATCAGCCCCAGCATTTT
many	NA	TRBV4-3	TRBJ1-6	CASSQTTQGTVSPLHF	TGCGCCAGCAGCCAGACGACACAGGGAACTGTTTCACCCCTCCACTTT
many	TRBD1	TRBV4-2	TRBJ1-1	CASSPSGGDTEAFF	TGTGCCAGCAGTCCCTCAGGGGGCGACACTGAAGCTTTCTTT
NA	TRBD1	TRBV19	TRBJ1-5	CASAGGQGDNQPQHF	TGTGCCAGTGCTGGCGGACAGGGCGATAATCAGCCCCAGCATTTT
NA	TRBD2	TRBV28	TRBJ2-2	CASSLGIPYGGSTAGELFF	TGTGCCAGCAGTTTAGGTATCCCCTATGGCGGGAGTACGGCCGGGGAGCTGTTTTTT
NA	NA	TRBV12-3/TRBV12-4	TRBJ1-1	CASSIKGVEAFF	TGTGCCAGCAGTATTAAGGGTGTGGAGGCTTTCTTT
many	TRBD1	TRBV29-1	TRBJ1-2	CSVRTGPNYGYTF	TGCAGCGTTCGGACAGGGCCAAACTATGGCTACACCTTC
many	NA	TRBV6-5	TRBJ1-5	CASTYAVNGQPQHF	TGTGCCAGCACTTACGCCGTAAACGGGCAGCCCCAGCATTTT
NA	TRBD2	TRBV7-2	TRBJ2-5	CASSQTGLAGGTQYF	TGTGCCAGCAGCCAGACGGGACTAGCGGGGGGGACCCAGTACTTC
many	NA	TRBV29-1	TRBJ1-2	CSGLRGRLDGYTF	TGCAGCGGGTTAAGGGGTCGTCTTGATGGCTACACCTTC
many	NA	TRBV4-2	TRBJ1-5	CASSQGSNSNQPQHF	TGTGCCAGCAGCCAAGGGTCTAATAGCAATCAGCCCCAGCATTTT
many	NA	TRBV5-1	TRBJ1-3	CASSTGSGNTIYF	TGCGCCAGCAGCACAGGGTCCGGAAACACCATATATTTT